This TCR beta chain was captured by sequencing in a study of blood T cell repertoires in COVID-19. About the study: The United States, Italy and Spain were the sources of the acute and convalescent COVID-19 samples. The cDNA or gDNA used as material had been derived from T cells, B-cell-depleted T cells, or PBMCs.

Original data processing: Cell counts per sample came from amplifying reference gene primers. The method was immunoSEQ multiplex PCR; TCRdb's version includes in-frame clones alone and lacks a portion of them. The V and J calls and clone size come from that table; D and trimming were worked out from the DNA. The sample lists about 52,000 clones, approximately 83% occurring once. This CDR3 has 14 residues. Germline CDR1 is MNHNY and CDR2 is SVGAGI (reference sequence). The ends lost 5 bases at V and 9 bases at J; junction bases unmatched: 7. This sequence joins TRBV6-6 and TRBJ1-6; 7 bases match TRBD1. Sequenced sample: peripheral blood. The sequence came from a man aged 65 to 79 with active COVID-19. The CDR3 DNA reads as TGTGCCAGCAGTGCAGGGGGTGAAACTTCACCCCTCCACTTT. This codes for CASSAGGETSPLHF.